This TCR beta chain was identified during a study of Ad26.COV2.S vaccination and SARS-CoV-2 variants. Turning to the study itself: The COV1001 Ad26.COV2.S trial arm included the donor. Donor got 5x10^10 or 1x10^11 viral particles of Ad26.COV2.S.

Treatment in this sample: some 19 received Ad26.COV2.S at low or high dose, single or two shots; about 5 received placebo; per-sample allocation not given. Sampling was done on day 63 after the first vaccine or placebo injection. Method: immunoSEQ multiplex PCR; TCRdb's copy keeps in-frame clones and lacks some. Here the sample spans about 400,000 clones, about 90% being singletons. Worth noting for this clone: The junction departs from the called germline gene at one end, perhaps through a read error. Other DNA sequences in the sample encode the same CDR3.

The germline gives CDR1 LNHDA, CDR2 SQIVND (reference sequence). This CDR3 region has 15 residues. The chain is built from TRBV19 and TRBJ1-6; 11 nucleotides agree with TRBD1. The input for sequencing was peripheral blood, taken in a trial of Ad26.COV2.S vaccine versus placebo. This sequence originates from a person aged 18-60 years who received the Ad26.COV2.S COVID-19 vaccine or a placebo. The chain's CDR3 is CASSLGQGANSPLHF. DNA for the CDR3: TGTGCTAGTAGTCTCGGACAGGGGGCTAATTCACCCCTCCACTTT.